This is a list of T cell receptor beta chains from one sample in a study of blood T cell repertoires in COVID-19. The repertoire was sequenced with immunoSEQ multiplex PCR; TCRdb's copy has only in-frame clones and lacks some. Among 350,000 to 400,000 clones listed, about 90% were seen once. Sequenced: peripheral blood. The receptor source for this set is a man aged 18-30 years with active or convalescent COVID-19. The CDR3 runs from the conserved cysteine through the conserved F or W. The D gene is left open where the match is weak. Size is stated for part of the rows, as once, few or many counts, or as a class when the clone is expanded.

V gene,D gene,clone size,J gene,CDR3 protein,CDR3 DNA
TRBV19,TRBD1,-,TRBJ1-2,CASSFGQGRGYTF,TGTGCCAGTAGCTTTGGACAGGGCCGAGGCTACACCTTC
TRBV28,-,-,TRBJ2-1,CATVSYNEQFF,TGTGCGACAGTCTCCTACAATGAGCAGTTCTTC
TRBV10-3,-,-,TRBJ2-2,CAILRRGANTGELFF,TGTGCCATCCTACGCAGGGGAGCGAACACCGGGGAGCTGTTTTTT
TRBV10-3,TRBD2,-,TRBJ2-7,CAISQTSGSYEQYF,TGTGCCATCAGTCAGACTAGCGGCTCCTACGAGCAGTACTTC
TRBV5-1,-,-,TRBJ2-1,CASSSNGGPLDEQFF,TGCGCCAGCAGCTCAAACGGGGGGCCGTTGGATGAGCAGTTCTTC
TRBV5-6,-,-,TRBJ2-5,CASSQRETQYF,TGTGCCAGCTCTCAGCGAGAGACCCAGTACTTC
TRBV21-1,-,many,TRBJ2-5,CASRNQGETQYF,TGTGCCAGCAGGAACCAGGGCGAGACCCAGTACTTC
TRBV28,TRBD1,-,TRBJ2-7,CASRTGGLDEQYF,TGTGCCAGCAGGACAGGGGGCTTGGACGAGCAGTACTTC
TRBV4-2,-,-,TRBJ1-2,CASSQDPAGGRDGYTF,TGTGCCAGCAGCCAAGACCCGGCGGGGGGACGTGATGGCTACACCTTC
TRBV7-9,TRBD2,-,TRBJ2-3,CASSLRTSGTDTQYF,TGTGCCAGCAGCTTAAGGACTAGCGGGACAGATACGCAGTATTTT
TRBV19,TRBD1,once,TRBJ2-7,CASSISDRGRTEQYF,TGTGCCAGTAGTATTTCGGACAGGGGGAGAACTGAGCAGTACTTC
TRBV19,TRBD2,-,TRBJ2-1,CASTPGGRYNEQFF,TGTGCCAGTACCCCCGGCGGGAGGTACAATGAGCAGTTCTTC
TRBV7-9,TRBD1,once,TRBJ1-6,CASSLGQGPNSPLHF,TGTGCCAGCAGCTTAGGACAGGGACCTAATTCACCCCTCCACTTT
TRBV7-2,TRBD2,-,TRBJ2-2,CASIPGSSGVPGELFF,TGTGCCAGCATCCCGGGGAGTAGCGGGGTTCCCGGGGAGCTGTTTTTT
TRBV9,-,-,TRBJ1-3,CASSVATGQKNTIYF,TGTGCCAGCAGCGTAGCTACGGGTCAGAAAAACACCATATATTTT
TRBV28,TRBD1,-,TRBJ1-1,CASRPRQGWTEAFF,TGTGCCAGCAGACCGAGACAGGGATGGACTGAAGCTTTCTTT
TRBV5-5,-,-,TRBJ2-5,CASIRWGAELGAKETQYF,TGTGCCAGCATCAGATGGGGCGCTGAGTTGGGGGCGAAAGAGACCCAGTACTTC
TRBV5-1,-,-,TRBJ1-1,CASSLSTLDNTEAFF,TGCGCCAGCAGCTTGTCCACCCTAGATAACACTGAAGCTTTCTTT
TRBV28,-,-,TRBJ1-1,CASIPKVGSMNTEAFF,TGTGCCAGCATCCCGAAAGTGGGCAGTATGAACACTGAAGCTTTCTTT
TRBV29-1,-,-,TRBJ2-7,CSALSESYEQYF,TGCAGCGCGTTGAGCGAGTCCTACGAGCAGTACTTC
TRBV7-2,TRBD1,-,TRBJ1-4,CASSETGTGGEKLFF,TGTGCCAGCAGCGAAACCGGGACAGGCGGTGAAAAACTGTTTTTT
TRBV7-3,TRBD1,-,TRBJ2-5,CASSRGQQETQYF,TGTGCCAGCAGCCGGGGACAGCAAGAGACCCAGTACTTC
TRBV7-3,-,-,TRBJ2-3,CASSSLGAGDTQYF,TGTGCCAGCAGCTCCCTGGGGGCTGGAGATACGCAGTATTTT
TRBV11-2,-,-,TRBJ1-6,CASSLDRVMGSPLHF,TGTGCCAGCAGCTTAGATCGGGTAATGGGTTCACCCCTCCACTTT
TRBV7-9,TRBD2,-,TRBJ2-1,CASSLRLALSSYNEQFF,TGTGCCAGCAGCCTCAGACTAGCGTTGAGCTCCTACAATGAGCAGTTCTTC